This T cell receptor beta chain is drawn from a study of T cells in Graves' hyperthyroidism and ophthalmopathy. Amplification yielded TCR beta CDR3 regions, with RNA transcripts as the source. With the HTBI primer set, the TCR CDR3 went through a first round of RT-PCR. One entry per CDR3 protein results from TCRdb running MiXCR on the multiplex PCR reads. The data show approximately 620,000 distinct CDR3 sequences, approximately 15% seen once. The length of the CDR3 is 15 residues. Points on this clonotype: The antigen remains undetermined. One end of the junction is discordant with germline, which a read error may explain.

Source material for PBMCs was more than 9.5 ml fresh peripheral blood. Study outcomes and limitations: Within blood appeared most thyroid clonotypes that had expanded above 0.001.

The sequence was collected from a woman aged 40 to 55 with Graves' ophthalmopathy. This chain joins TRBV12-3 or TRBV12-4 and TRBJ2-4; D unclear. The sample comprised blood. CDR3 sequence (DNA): TGTGCCAGCAGTTTAGGGCTTCTGGCCAAAACCATTCAGTACTTC. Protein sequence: CASSLGLLAKTIQYF.